This T cell receptor beta chain is drawn from a study of blood T cell repertoires in COVID-19. Looking at the study overall: Donors in the United States, Italy and Spain gave samples during acute or convalescent COVID-19. The analysed material was cDNA or gDNA that came from T cells, B-cell-depleted T cells, or PBMCs.

This CDR3 has 16 residues. Germline CDR1 reads SGHRS; CDR2 reads YFSETQ. With V trimmed by 0 bases and J by 0 bases, 3 bases remained unmatched. Cohort 3 donors counted as recovered after two negative PCRs, clearance, or resolved symptoms. How the authors handled the data: How many nucleated cells were present was estimated from reference gene primer amplification. Here immunoSEQ multiplex PCR was the method, and the copy in TCRdb shows in-frame clones only, minus some. V and J calls and clone size are copied from that table; D and trimming were computed from the DNA. The sample lists under 300,000 clones, approximately 85% occurring once. Concerning this clone itself: The same CDR3 also results from other DNA sequences found in this sample.

This TCR came from a woman aged 50 to 65 who had recovered from COVID-19. The chain couples TRBV5-1 to TRBJ1-3; 7 bases align to TRBD1. The sequencing sample was made of PBMCs or T cells enriched from blood (not recorded which). The DNA for the CDR3 is TGCGCCAGCAGCTTGGCAGGGGGTATCTCTGGAAACACCATATATTTT. Amino acid sequence: CASSLAGGISGNTIYF.